These 27 T cell receptor beta chains originate from one sample sequenced in a study of blood T cell repertoires in COVID-19. Generated by immunoSEQ multiplex PCR, the TCRdb table keeps only in-frame clones and is missing some. The sample consists of over 50,000 clones, about 86% of them appearing once. The sequencing sample was made of peripheral blood. Source of these receptors: a man between 65 and 79 years old with active COVID-19.

The CDR3 loop reads CASSLRAPGGSGNTIYF. The CDR3, as DNA: TGTGCCAGCAGCCTCCGAGCACCAGGGGGCTCTGGAAACACCATATATTTT. The genes are TRBV25-1 and TRBJ1-3, with 7 nucleotides matching TRBD1. Germline lookup yields CDR1 MGHDK and CDR2 SYGVNS. V trimming: 6 bases; J trimming: 0 bases; junction bases outside the gene matches: 11. CDR3 length: 17 residues.

The rearrangement links TRBV5-6 to TRBJ1-5, with a possible D match to TRBD1 (6 bases). Trimming pared 6 bases from V and 8 bases from J, leaving 18 bases between. Germline lookup yields CDR1 SGHDT and CDR2 YYEEEE. The CDR3 length is 14 residues. CDR3 protein: CASTVGAGMEPQHF. CDR3 sequence (DNA): TGTGCCAGCACCGTGGGGGCGGGTATGGAGCCCCAGCATTTT.

V is TRBV2 and J is TRBJ2-1; TRBD1 matches at 8 bases. The germline CDR1 and CDR2 sequences are SNHLY and FYNNEI. V was clipped by 6 bases and J by 4 bases; unmatched bases: 11. This CDR3 spans 16 amino acids. The CDR3 protein is CASSFPPGQVYNEQFF. Written as DNA, the CDR3 is TGTGCCAGCAGCTTTCCCCCGGGACAGGTTTACAATGAGCAGTTCTTC.

The chain combines TRBV5-1 with TRBJ1-2; perhaps TRBD1 as D (6 bases). This CDR3 has 13 residues. In germline, CDR1 is SGHRS, CDR2 YFSETQ. V lost 2 bases to trimming and J lost 2 bases, with 7 bases between them. The CDR3, as DNA: TGCGCCAGCAGCTTACAGGGAAACTATGGCTACACCTTC. Protein: CASSLQGNYGYTF.

Only one count was recorded for this clone. The V call is TRBV19, the J call TRBJ1-5, with unresolved D. V lost 8 bases to trimming and J lost 1 base, with 9 bases between them. CDR3 length: 13 residues. Germline lookup yields CDR1 LNHDA and CDR2 SQIVND (reference sequence). The CDR3 DNA reads as TGTGCCAGTGCGGGGATCAGCAATCAGCCCCAGCATTTT. This encodes CASAGISNQPQHF.

This clone was counted a single time. The chain's CDR3 is CATSSDRGRSERETQYF. The CDR3 DNA sequence: TGTGCCACCAGCAGCGACAGGGGGCGTTCGGAGAGAGAGACCCAGTACTTC. The chain combines TRBV15 with TRBJ2-5, with 10 bases aligning to TRBD1. This CDR3 is 17 amino acids long. The V gene end was trimmed by 3 bases and the J gene end by 4 bases; junction bases not matched to a gene: 11. Germline CDR1 LNHNV, CDR2 YYDKDF (reference sequence).

The chain links TRBV19 to TRBJ2-6; maybe TRBD2 (6 bases). CDR3 size: 18 residues. Germline CDR1 LNHDA, CDR2 SQIVND (reference sequence). V lost 7 bases, J lost 2 bases, and 21 bases lay in between. The CDR3 DNA sequence: TGTGCCAGTACCCCGGACCGGGGGTTGGGAACTGGGGCCAACGTCCTGACTTTC. Protein product: CASTPDRGLGTGANVLTF.

The genes are TRBV5-1 and TRBJ1-1, with a possible D match to TRBD1 (6 bases). The CDR3 has 14 residues. CDR1 and CDR2 (germline): SGHRS, YFSETQ. Trimming removed 5 bases from V and 1 base from J, with 12 bases in between. CDR3: CASSTPGANTEAFF. For the CDR3, the DNA is TGCGCCAGCAGTACCCCAGGGGCGAACACTGAAGCTTTCTTT.

The chain carries TRBV9 and TRBJ1-6; 7 bases agree with TRBD1. CDR1 is SGDLS, CDR2 YYNGEE, per germline. The CDR3 has 15 residues. J was trimmed by 3 bases and V by 3 bases; bases with no gene match: 3. The CDR3 region is CASSEGADYNSPLHF. The DNA of the CDR3 is TGTGCCAGCAGCGAGGGGGCCGACTATAATTCACCCCTCCACTTT.

This chain uses TRBV12-5 with TRBJ2-3, with D maybe TRBD1 (6 bases). V was clipped by 0 bases and J by 1 base, with 8 bases between them. The V gene's germline CDR1 is LGHNT and CDR2 FRNRAP. The CDR3 has 15 residues. The CDR3 DNA is TGTGCTAGTGGTTTGGTAGGGGGACGCACAGATACGCAGTATTTT. Its translation: CASGLVGGRTDTQYF. Based on the CDR3 plus reference TRBV12-5 and TRBJ2-3, the full variable domain is DARVTQTPRHKVTEMGQEVTMRCQPILGHNTVFWYRQTMMQGLELLAYFRNRAPLDDSGMPKDRFSAEMPDATLATLKIQPSEPRDSAVYFCASGLVGGRTDTQYFGPGTRLTVL.

This sequence joins TRBV19 and TRBJ1-1, with 8 bases matching TRBD1. The CDR3 contains 14 residues. The J segment lost 1 base and the V segment lost 3 bases, leaving 1 base of the junction unmatched. Germline CDR1 and CDR2: LNHDA and SQIVND (reference sequence). In DNA form, the CDR3 reads TGTGCCAGTAGTATGGGGACAGGGAACACTGAAGCTTTCTTT. It specifies CASSMGTGNTEAFF.

V gene TRBV3-1 (or the pseudogene TRBV3-2) combines with J gene TRBJ1-6; D is ambiguous. Trimming removed 4 bases at V and 7 bases at J, with 11 bases between. There are 14 residues in the CDR3. CDR1 and CDR2 from the germline V gene are LGHDT and YNNKEL (reference sequence). The CDR3 here is CASSLSSGNSPLHF. Written as DNA, the CDR3 is TGTGCCAGCAGCCTCTCATCCGGGAATTCACCCCTCCACTTT.

The chain combines TRBV29-1 with TRBJ1-1, with D possibly TRBD1 on 6 matching bases. From germline, CDR1 is SQVTM and CDR2 ANQGSEA. Trimming removed 7 bases at V and 4 bases at J, with 13 bases between. This CDR3 has 12 residues. This CDR3 is CSAGTLGTEAFF. The CDR3 coding sequence is TGCAGCGCCGGGACATTGGGCACTGAAGCTTTCTTT.

The chain combines TRBV2 with TRBJ2-1, with a tentative D call TRBD2 (7 bases). CDR3 length: 15 residues. Deletions cut 4 bases from V and 6 bases from J, with 16 bases between. The germline gives CDR1 SNHLY, CDR2 FYNNEI. Here the CDR3 DNA reads TGTGCCAGCAGTGCAGGGGAGGGGGGTCGCAATGAGCAGTTCTTC. This codes for CASSAGEGGRNEQFF.

V and J are TRBV27 and TRBJ2-3; 14 bases map to TRBD2. CDR1 is MNHEY and CDR2 is SMNVEV in the germline V gene (reference sequence). The CDR3 length is 19 residues. V shed 7 bases and J 3 bases; nucleotides not matched to a gene: 15. CDR3 in amino acids: CASTQGLAGGRFETDTQYF. For the CDR3, the DNA is TGTGCCAGCACCCAAGGACTAGCGGGGGGCCGATTTGAGACAGATACGCAGTATTTT.

This chain connects TRBV7-9 to TRBJ1-2, with TRBD1 as a possible D gene (5 bases). This CDR3 has 14 amino acids. Trimming shortened V by 1 base and J by 4 bases, and 10 bases separated the two germline ends. The germline gives CDR1 SEHNR, CDR2 FQNEAQ (reference sequence). CDR3 sequence: CASSLEAQGYGYTF. CDR3 bases: TGTGCCAGCAGCTTAGAGGCTCAGGGCTATGGCTACACCTTC. The whole variable domain, remainder taken from reference TRBV7-9 and TRBJ1-2, is DTGVSQNPRHKITKRGQNVTFRCDPISEHNRLYWYRQTLGQGPEFLTYFQNEAQLEKSRLLSDRFSAERPKGSFSTLEIQRTEQGDSAMYLCASSLEAQGYGYTFGSGTRLTVV.

V gene TRBV3-1 (or the pseudogene TRBV3-2) combines with J gene TRBJ2-3; 10 nucleotides align to TRBD1. Losses at the gene ends were 4 bases for V and 8 bases for J; bases not matched to a gene: 9. From germline, CDR1 is LGHDT and CDR2 YNNKEL (reference sequence). The CDR3 extends over 15 amino acids. The CDR3 region is CASSRGQGGIGTQYF. CDR3 DNA sequence: TGTGCCAGCAGCCGTGGACAGGGGGGAATCGGTACGCAGTATTTT.

The rearrangement joins TRBV7-9 to TRBJ1-2; D possibly corresponds to TRBD1 (5 bases). This CDR3 has 13 residues. Germline V CDR1 and CDR2: SEHNR, FQNEAQ (reference sequence). Trimming stripped 5 bases from V and 7 bases from J, with 14 bases between. The CDR3 DNA reads TGTGCCAGCAGCCCCGAAGGGGCTTCTGGCTACACCTTC. Translation: CASSPEGASGYTF. The complete variable domain, with remaining parts taken from reference TRBV7-9 and TRBJ1-2, reads DTGVSQNPRHKITKRGQNVTFRCDPISEHNRLYWYRQTLGQGPEFLTYFQNEAQLEKSRLLSDRFSAERPKGSFSTLEIQRTEQGDSAMYLCASSPEGASGYTFGSGTRLTVV.

This sequence joins TRBV6-6 and TRBJ1-5; D is unresolved. The germline CDR1 and CDR2 sequences are MNHNY and SVGAGI (reference sequence). Trimming shortened V by 4 bases and J by 1 base, and 8 bases separated the two germline ends. The CDR3 is 14 amino acids. The DNA for the CDR3 is TGTGCCAGCAGTTCCGGACTGAGCAATCAGCCCCAGCATTTT. This sequence encodes CASSSGLSNQPQHF.

This clone appeared once. The rearrangement joins TRBV5-4 to TRBJ2-7; perhaps TRBD1 as D (6 bases). From germline, CDR1 is SGHNT and CDR2 YYREEE (reference sequence). With 3 bases removed from V and 3 bases from J, the gap between germline ends came to 7 bases. CDR3 length: 12 residues. DNA of the CDR3: TGTGCCAGCAGCTCGGACAGCTACGAGCAGTACTTC. As protein: CASSSDSYEQYF.

The chain combines TRBV7-9 with TRBJ1-5, with D possibly being TRBD1 (6 bases). V lost 5 bases and J 6 bases, leaving 11 bases between the germline ends. CDR1 is SEHNR and CDR2 is FQNEAQ in the germline V gene (reference sequence). This CDR3 spans 13 amino acids. DNA for the CDR3: TGTGCCAGCAGCGAGACAGGAGGTCAGCCCCAGCATTTT. This codes for CASSETGGQPQHF.

The chain combines TRBV11-3 with TRBJ1-2; 10 bases align to TRBD1. After removal of 6 bases from V and 7 bases from J, the junction contained 11 bases not matched to a gene. The CDR3 covers 15 residues. Germline CDR1 is SGHNT and CDR2 is YENEEA. CDR3 bases: TGTGCCAGCAGGGGCACCGGGACAGGGGCCCTTGGCTACACCTTC. This gives the protein CASRGTGTGALGYTF.

This clone was counted a few times. This chain uses TRBV4-2 with TRBJ2-7; D not certain. With 0 bases removed from V and 5 bases from J, the gap between germline ends came to 8 bases. This CDR3 comprises 13 residues. Germline-derived CDR1 and CDR2 are LGHNA and YNFKEQ. CDR3 residues: CASSQERFDEQYF. CDR3 in DNA: TGTGCCAGCAGCCAAGAACGGTTCGACGAGCAGTACTTC.

In this sample, this clone turned up a few times. The V call is TRBV7-3, the J call TRBJ2-1; perhaps TRBD2 as D (5 bases). Germline loops: CDR1 SGHTA, CDR2 FQGTGA. V lost 5 bases and J 4 bases, leaving 9 bases between the germline ends. This CDR3 is built from 13 residues. In nucleotides, the CDR3 is TGTGCCAGCAGCGTTACTAGATACAATGAGCAGTTCTTC. Translation: CASSVTRYNEQFF.

This clone was detected only once. J is TRBJ1-5 and V is TRBV18, with a possible D match to TRBD1 (6 bases). This CDR3 is built from 15 residues. V was cut by 3 bases and J by 4 bases, with 13 bases left in between. CDR1 KGHSH and CDR2 LQKENI come from the germline V gene. The CDR3 nucleotides read TGTGCCAGCTCACCTTCCACAGGGAAGAATCAGCCCCAGCATTTT. Residues: CASSPSTGKNQPQHF.

The chain has TRBV5-1 and TRBJ1-5, with D unresolved. The CDR3 contains 13 residues. CDR1 and CDR2 from the germline V gene are SGHRS and YFSETQ. Trimming cost V 0 bases and J 2 bases, with 3 bases left between them. CDR3 amino acids: CASSLAGNQPQHF. The CDR3 DNA is TGCGCCAGCAGCTTGGCGGGCAATCAGCCCCAGCATTTT.

A single count supports this clone. CDR3 sequence reads: CASSPGRERGVYNEQFF. DNA of the CDR3: TGTGCCAGCAGCCCCGGCCGGGAGCGGGGGGTCTACAATGAGCAGTTCTTC. The genes are TRBV3-1 (or the pseudogene TRBV3-2) and TRBJ2-1, with TRBD2 identical over 9 bases. The junction had 10 bases not matched to a gene; V was cut back by 4 bases and J by 3 bases. The CDR3 is made up of 17 amino acids. Germline lookup yields CDR1 LGHDT and CDR2 YNNKEL (reference sequence).